This T cell receptor (beta chain) was captured in a study of T cell responses to AZD1222 COVID-19 vaccine. Study-level points and caveats: Of the AZD1222 recipients, only 5 to 7 were seropositive at baseline. The study found vaccine-associated CD4 TCRs spanning spike, dominant at 160-218 and 743-854. Donors, mostly white British, included more females; clonal diversity was possibly underestimated. Spike-specific TCR breadth and depth went up after people got two AZD1222 doses.

To note about this clone: Antigen specificity is unknown.

Sequencing was performed with immunoSEQ multiplex PCR; in TCRdb, only in-frame clones are kept and a portion is missing. Counted here are 140,000 to 150,000 clones, around 90% occurring once; the ten biggest clones make up roughly 7.6%. This specimen was peripheral blood, taken 28 days after the second dose of the MenACWY control vaccine. The source of this sequence is an adult who received the MenACWY meningococcal vaccine as a control.

CDR3 residues: CASSADPGGTSYSPLHF. The CDR3 DNA is TGTGCCAGCAGCGCCGACCCTGGAGGGACCTCCTATTCACCCCTCCACTTT. The gene calls are TRBV9 and TRBJ1-6; D may be TRBD1 (5 bases). Germline CDR1 SGDLS, CDR2 YYNGEE. Trimming cost V 3 bases and J 8 bases, with 21 bases left between them. This CDR3 comprises 17 residues.